Listed below are T cell receptor beta chains from one sample, sequenced in a study of cytomegalovirus exposure and HLA in healthy donors. The data were produced by immunoSEQ multiplex PCR, yet TCRdb's version contains in-frame clones alone and is incomplete. The table records about 160,000 clones, 84% of them present only once. The sequencing sample was made of PBMCs. Receptors originate from a man over 45 in good health and CMV-seropositive. Each CDR3 is given with its conserved first and last residue. D genes are given only for firm matches. Expanded clones are given a class, and other clones once, few, many or no size at all.

d_gene,v_gene,abundance,j_gene,CDR3aa,CDR3nt
NA,TRBV5-1,NA,TRBJ1-1,CASSPMREVNTEAFF,TGCGCCAGCAGCCCGATGAGGGAGGTAAACACTGAAGCTTTCTTT
NA,TRBV19,NA,TRBJ1-2,CASTMLGRSYGYTF,TGTGCCAGTACCATGCTGGGCAGAAGCTATGGCTACACCTTC
TRBD2,TRBV18,NA,TRBJ2-5,CASSPRGGGQETQYF,TGTGCCAGCTCACCGCGCGGCGGGGGCCAAGAGACCCAGTACTTC
TRBD1,TRBV2,NA,TRBJ2-7,CASSRTGGSYEQYF,TGTGCCAGCAGTCGGACAGGGGGCTCCTACGAGCAGTACTTC
NA,TRBV27,NA,TRBJ1-4,CASSLRPGQGFEKLFF,TGTGCCAGCAGTTTACGTCCGGGGCAGGGGTTTGAAAAACTGTTTTTT
TRBD1,TRBV5-4,NA,TRBJ2-5,CASSLVGQGAGETQYF,TGTGCCAGCAGCTTGGTTGGGCAGGGGGCGGGTGAGACCCAGTACTTC
TRBD1,TRBV7-9,NA,TRBJ1-2,CASSDTGTGELGYTF,TGTGCCAGCAGCGATACCGGGACAGGGGAACTTGGCTACACCTTC
NA,TRBV5-6,NA,TRBJ2-1,CASSTGGPSSYNEQFF,TGTGCCAGCAGCACCGGGGGGCCGAGCTCCTACAATGAGCAGTTCTTC
NA,TRBV7-9,NA,TRBJ2-5,CSSRGKETQYF,TGTTCCAGCAGGGGCAAAGAGACCCAGTACTTC
TRBD1,TRBV28,NA,TRBJ1-2,CASSNPRRGHGYTF,TGTGCCAGCAGCAACCCCCGCAGGGGGCATGGCTACACCTTC
TRBD1,TRBV5-1,NA,TRBJ2-5,CASSWDRGQGRYKTQYF,TGCGCCAGCAGCTGGGACAGGGGGCAGGGTCGCTACAAGACCCAGTACTTC
NA,TRBV6-1,NA,TRBJ1-2,CASSDTGVIQYGYTF,TGTGCCAGCAGTGATACAGGCGTCATACAGTATGGCTACACCTTC
NA,TRBV5-8,NA,TRBJ1-2,CASSSRTAKYSYGYTF,TGTGCCAGCAGCAGCCGGACAGCCAAGTATTCCTATGGCTACACCTTC
TRBD1,TRBV7-3,NA,TRBJ2-7,CASSLKGTGDEQYF,TGTGCCAGCAGCTTAAAAGGGACAGGGGACGAGCAGTACTTC
TRBD2,TRBV28,once,TRBJ2-3,CASSLKAGGPTDTQYF,TGTGCCAGCAGTTTAAAAGCGGGAGGGCCGACAGATACGCAGTATTTT
NA,TRBV2,NA,TRBJ2-1,CASSLQGLTYNEQFF,TGTGCCAGCAGTCTACAGGGTCTGACCTACAATGAGCAGTTCTTC
NA,TRBV21-1,NA,TRBJ1-1,CASSKINRETEAFF,TGTGCCAGCAGCAAAATTAACAGGGAGACTGAAGCTTTCTTT
NA,TRBV11-2,NA,TRBJ1-6,CASSLTDNYNSPLHF,TGTGCCAGCAGCTTAACCGACAACTATAATTCACCCCTCCACTTT
NA,TRBV5-1,NA,TRBJ1-4,CASSLPQGGREKLFF,TGCGCCAGCAGCTTACCGCAGGGCGGTCGTGAAAAACTGTTTTTT
NA,TRBV6-6,NA,TRBJ2-3,CASKGETDTQYF,TGTGCCAGCAAGGGGGAAACAGATACGCAGTATTTT
TRBD1,TRBV2,NA,TRBJ1-2,CASSSGTGNSYGYTF,TGTGCCAGCAGTTCCGGGACAGGGAACAGCTATGGCTACACCTTC
NA,TRBV5-1,NA,TRBJ1-1,CASSVRSWETEAFF,TGCGCCAGCAGCGTCCGGTCCTGGGAGACTGAAGCTTTCTTT
TRBD1,TRBV2,NA,TRBJ1-2,CASRRTGETGYTF,TGTGCCAGCAGAAGGACAGGGGAAACTGGCTACACCTTC
TRBD1,TRBV9,NA,TRBJ2-7,CASSAGQGGSAYEQYF,TGTGCCAGCAGCGCGGGACAGGGAGGGTCGGCCTACGAGCAGTACTTC
TRBD2,TRBV5-4,NA,TRBJ2-3,CASSPGGPGAGASPTQYF,TGTGCCAGCAGCCCGGGGGGCCCGGGAGCGGGGGCCTCACCTACGCAGTATTTT
NA,TRBV11-2,few,TRBJ2-1,CASSPRTGGVYNEQFF,TGTGCCAGCAGCCCAAGGACCGGAGGGGTCTACAATGAGCAGTTCTTC
TRBD1,TRBV19,NA,TRBJ2-5,CASSRRTGEKETQYF,TGTGCCAGTAGTAGACGAACAGGGGAAAAAGAGACCCAGTACTTC
NA,TRBV5-1,NA,TRBJ1-1,CASSLFSGQGGTEAFF,TGCGCCAGCAGCTTGTTTAGCGGGCAGGGAGGCACTGAAGCTTTCTTT
NA,TRBV2,medium-sized,TRBJ1-1,CASSGTESNTEAFF,TGTGCCAGCAGTGGGACAGAATCGAACACTGAAGCTTTCTTT
NA,TRBV7-9,NA,TRBJ2-5,CASSPREGVWGKTQYF,TGTGCCAGCAGCCCAAGAGAGGGGGTTTGGGGTAAGACCCAGTACTTC
TRBD1,TRBV5-4,NA,TRBJ1-5,CASSRWDRGARDQHF,TGTGCCAGCAGCCGTTGGGACAGAGGGGCTCGGGACCAGCATTTT
TRBD1,TRBV5-1,NA,TRBJ2-1,CASATGSLDEQFF,TGCGCCAGCGCGACAGGGTCCTTGGATGAGCAGTTCTTC
TRBD2,TRBV10-3,NA,TRBJ2-2,CATQRVAGANTGELFF,TGTGCCACCCAGAGGGTAGCGGGGGCGAACACCGGGGAGCTGTTTTTT
NA,TRBV2,NA,TRBJ2-3,CASNGLRETDTQYF,TGTGCCAGCAACGGGTTGAGGGAAACAGATACGCAGTATTTT
NA,TRBV6-5,NA,TRBJ2-1,CASSTLASGEQFF,TGTGCCAGCAGTACCTTGGCCAGCGGAGAGCAGTTCTTC
NA,TRBV23-1,once,TRBJ1-3,CASSQPKGGAGGNTIYF,TGCGCCAGCAGTCAGCCAAAAGGGGGGGCAGGTGGAAACACCATATATTTT
NA,TRBV28,NA,TRBJ2-7,CASSVTSYSYEQYF,TGTGCCAGCAGTGTGACTAGTTACTCCTACGAGCAGTACTTC
TRBD2,TRBV19,NA,TRBJ2-3,CASSRTSGRAADTQYF,TGTGCCAGTAGTCGCACTAGCGGGAGGGCCGCAGATACGCAGTATTTT
TRBD2,TRBV7-2,NA,TRBJ2-5,CASSSGLAGGTETQYF,TGTGCCAGCAGCTCAGGACTAGCGGGAGGGACGGAGACCCAGTACTTC
NA,TRBV5-4,NA,TRBJ1-1,CASSLAFGTPNTEAFF,TGTGCCAGCAGCTTAGCTTTCGGGACACCGAACACTGAAGCTTTCTTT
NA,TRBV9,once,TRBJ2-1,CASSVGGSGSYNEQFF,TGTGCCAGCAGCGTAGGTGGTTCGGGCTCCTACAATGAGCAGTTCTTC
NA,TRBV14,NA,TRBJ2-7,CASRLGGSYEQYF,TGTGCCAGCAGATTAGGTGGGAGCTACGAGCAGTACTTC
NA,TRBV5-3,NA,TRBJ2-3,CARSLDSITQYF,TGTGCCAGAAGCTTGGACTCGATTACGCAGTATTTT
NA,TRBV6-1,NA,TRBJ1-5,CASSGTGSSNQPQHF,TGTGCCAGCAGCGGCACAGGGTCTAGCAATCAGCCCCAGCATTTT
TRBD1,TRBV29-1,NA,TRBJ2-3,CSVRDRGVTDTQYF,TGCAGCGTTCGGGACAGGGGGGTCACAGATACGCAGTATTTT
TRBD1,TRBV9,NA,TRBJ1-1,CASSVPGDRGAEAFF,TGTGCCAGCAGCGTACCGGGGGACAGAGGCGCTGAAGCTTTCTTT
NA,TRBV7-3,once,TRBJ1-1,CASSLGPEAEAFF,TGTGCCAGCAGCTTAGGGCCAGAAGCTGAAGCTTTCTTT
NA,TRBV5-4,once,TRBJ2-3,CASSPVGLMDTDTQYF,TGTGCCAGCAGCCCGGTAGGACTAATGGACACAGATACGCAGTATTTT
TRBD1,TRBV11-2,NA,TRBJ2-5,CASSSRDRVGETQYF,TGTGCCAGCAGCTCGAGGGACAGGGTGGGGGAGACCCAGTACTTC